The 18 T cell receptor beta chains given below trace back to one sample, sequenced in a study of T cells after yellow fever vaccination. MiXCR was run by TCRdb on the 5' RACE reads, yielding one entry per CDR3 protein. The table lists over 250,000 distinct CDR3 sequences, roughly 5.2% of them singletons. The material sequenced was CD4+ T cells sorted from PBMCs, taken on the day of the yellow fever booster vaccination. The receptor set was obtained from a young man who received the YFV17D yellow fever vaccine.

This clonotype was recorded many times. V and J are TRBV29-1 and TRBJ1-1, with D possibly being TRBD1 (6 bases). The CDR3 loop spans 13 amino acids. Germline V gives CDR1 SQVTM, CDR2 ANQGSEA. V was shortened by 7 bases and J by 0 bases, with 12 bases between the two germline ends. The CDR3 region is CSGRQVLNTEAFF. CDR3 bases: TGCAGCGGCAGACAGGTACTGAACACTGAAGCTTTCTTT. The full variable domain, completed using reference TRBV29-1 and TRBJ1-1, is SAVISQKPSRDICQRGTSLTIQCQVDSQVTMMFWYRQQPGQSLTLIATANQGSEATYESGFVIDKFPISRPNLTFSTLTVSNMSPEDSSIYLCSGRQVLNTEAFFGQGTRLTVV.

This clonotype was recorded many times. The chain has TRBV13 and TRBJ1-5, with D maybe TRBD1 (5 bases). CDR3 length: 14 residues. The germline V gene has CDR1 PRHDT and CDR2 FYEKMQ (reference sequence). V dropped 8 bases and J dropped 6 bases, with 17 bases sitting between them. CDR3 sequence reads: CASGDSRVGQPQHF. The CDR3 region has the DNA TGTGCCAGCGGGGACTCAAGGGTAGGTCAGCCCCAGCATTTT.

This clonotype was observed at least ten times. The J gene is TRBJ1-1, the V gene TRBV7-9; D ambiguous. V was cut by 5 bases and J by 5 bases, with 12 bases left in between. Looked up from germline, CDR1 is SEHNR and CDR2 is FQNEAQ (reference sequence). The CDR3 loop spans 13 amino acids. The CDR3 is CASSRRLDTEAFF. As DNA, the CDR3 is TGTGCCAGCAGCCGCAGATTGGATACTGAAGCTTTCTTT. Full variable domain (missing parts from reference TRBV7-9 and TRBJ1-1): DTGVSQNPRHKITKRGQNVTFRCDPISEHNRLYWYRQTLGQGPEFLTYFQNEAQLEKSRLLSDRFSAERPKGSFSTLEIQRTEQGDSAMYLCASSRRLDTEAFFGQGTRLTVV.

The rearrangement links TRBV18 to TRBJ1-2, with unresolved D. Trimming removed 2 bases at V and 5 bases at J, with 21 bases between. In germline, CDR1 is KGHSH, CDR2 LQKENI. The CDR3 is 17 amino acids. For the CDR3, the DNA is TGTGCCAGCTCACCATTGGCTTTGGGGTCCGCGCCTTATGGCTACACCTTC. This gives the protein CASSPLALGSAPYGYTF.

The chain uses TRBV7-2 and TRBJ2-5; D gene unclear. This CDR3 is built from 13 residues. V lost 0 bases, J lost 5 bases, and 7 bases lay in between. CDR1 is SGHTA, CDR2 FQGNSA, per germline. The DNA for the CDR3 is TGTGCCAGCAGCTTAGCGGTGTGGGAGACCCAGTACTTC. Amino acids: CASSLAVWETQYF.

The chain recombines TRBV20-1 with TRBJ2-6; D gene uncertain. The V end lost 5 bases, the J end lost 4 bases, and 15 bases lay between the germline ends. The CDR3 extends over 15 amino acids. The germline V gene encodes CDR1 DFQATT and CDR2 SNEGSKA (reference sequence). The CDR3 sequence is CSAPYGGSGANVLTF. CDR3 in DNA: TGCAGTGCTCCCTACGGCGGCTCCGGGGCCAACGTCCTGACTTTC.

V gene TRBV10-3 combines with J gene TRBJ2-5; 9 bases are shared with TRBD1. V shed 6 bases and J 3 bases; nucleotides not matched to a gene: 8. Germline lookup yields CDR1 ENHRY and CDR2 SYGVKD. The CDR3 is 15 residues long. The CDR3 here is CAIREDRGGKETQYF. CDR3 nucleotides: TGTGCCATCAGGGAGGACAGGGGCGGGAAAGAGACCCAGTACTTC.

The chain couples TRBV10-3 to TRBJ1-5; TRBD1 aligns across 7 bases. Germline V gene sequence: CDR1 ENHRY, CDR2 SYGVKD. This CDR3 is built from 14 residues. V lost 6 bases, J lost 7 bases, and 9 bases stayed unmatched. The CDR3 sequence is CAISPGQVNQPQHF. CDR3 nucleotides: TGTGCCATCAGCCCCGGACAGGTAAACCAGCCCCAGCATTTT.

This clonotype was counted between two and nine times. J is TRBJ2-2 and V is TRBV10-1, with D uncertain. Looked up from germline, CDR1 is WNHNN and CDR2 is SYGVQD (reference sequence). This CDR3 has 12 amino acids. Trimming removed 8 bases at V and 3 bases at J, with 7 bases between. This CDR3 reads CASRADTGELFF. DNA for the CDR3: TGCGCCAGCCGGGCGGACACCGGGGAGCTGTTTTTT.

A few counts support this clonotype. CDR3 loop: CASSQDVTGGTEAFF. DNA for the CDR3: TGTGCCAGCAGCCAAGACGTGACAGGGGGCACTGAAGCTTTCTTT. The chain uses TRBV4-2 and TRBJ1-1; 9 bases map to TRBD1. Trimming cost V 0 bases and J 4 bases; bases outside gene matches: 3. The CDR3 spans 15 residues. The V gene's germline CDR1 is LGHNA and CDR2 YNFKEQ.

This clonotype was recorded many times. The CDR3 region has the DNA TGTGCCAGCAGCTTAACTGGCCGAAACACCATATATTTT. It translates to CASSLTGRNTIYF. The chain carries TRBV7-9 and TRBJ1-3; unclear D gene. V was clipped by 2 bases and J by 5 bases, with 7 bases between them. Germline loops: CDR1 SEHNR, CDR2 FQNEAQ (reference sequence). This CDR3 has 13 amino acids.

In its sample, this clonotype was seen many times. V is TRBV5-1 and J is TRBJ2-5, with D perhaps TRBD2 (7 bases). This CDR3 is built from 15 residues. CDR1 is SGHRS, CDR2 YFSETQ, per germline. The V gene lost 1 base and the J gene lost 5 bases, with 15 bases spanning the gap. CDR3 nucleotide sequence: TGCGCCAGCAGCTTGTTAGGGGGGGCCACGGAGACCCAGTACTTC. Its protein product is CASSLLGGATETQYF. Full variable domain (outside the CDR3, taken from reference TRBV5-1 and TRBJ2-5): KAGVTQTPRYLIKTRGQQVTLSCSPISGHRSVSWYQQTPGQGLQFLFEYFSETQRNKGNFPGRFSGRQFSNSRSEMNVSTLELGDSALYLCASSLLGGATETQYFGPGTRLLVL.

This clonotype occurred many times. CDR3 in amino acids: CASSQSGSNQPQHF. The CDR3 DNA reads as TGTGCCAGCAGTCAATCGGGAAGCAATCAGCCCCAGCATTTT. The chain couples TRBV7-9 to TRBJ1-5, with D unresolved. Germline CDR1 and CDR2: SEHNR and FQNEAQ (reference sequence). Trimming pared 6 bases from V and 1 base from J, leaving 10 bases between. This CDR3 has 14 amino acids.

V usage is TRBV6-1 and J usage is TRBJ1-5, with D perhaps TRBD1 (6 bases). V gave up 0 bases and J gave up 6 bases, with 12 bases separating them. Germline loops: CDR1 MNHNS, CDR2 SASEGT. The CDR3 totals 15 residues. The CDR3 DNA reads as TGTGCCAGCAGTGAAGCCGGACAGTCCTTTCAGCCCCAGCATTTT. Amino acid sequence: CASSEAGQSFQPQHF.

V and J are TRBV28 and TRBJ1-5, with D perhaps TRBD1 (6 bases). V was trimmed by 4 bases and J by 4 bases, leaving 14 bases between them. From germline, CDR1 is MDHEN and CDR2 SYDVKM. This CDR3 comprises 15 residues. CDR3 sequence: CASSSPTGINQPQHF. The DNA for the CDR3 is TGTGCCAGCAGTTCCCCTACAGGGATTAATCAGCCCCAGCATTTT.

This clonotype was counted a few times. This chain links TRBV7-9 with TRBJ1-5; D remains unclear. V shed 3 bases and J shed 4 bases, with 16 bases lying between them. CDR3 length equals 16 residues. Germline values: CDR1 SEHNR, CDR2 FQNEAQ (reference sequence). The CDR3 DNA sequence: TGTGCCAGCAGCTTGTCCGGGTCGGTTGGAAATCAGCCCCAGCATTTT. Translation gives CASSLSGSVGNQPQHF.

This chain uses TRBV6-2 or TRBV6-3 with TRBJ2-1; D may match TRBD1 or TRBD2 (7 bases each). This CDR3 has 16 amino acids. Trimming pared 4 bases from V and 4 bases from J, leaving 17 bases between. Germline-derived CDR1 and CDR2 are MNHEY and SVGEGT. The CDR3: CASSFMSGTVYNEQFF. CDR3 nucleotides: TGTGCCAGCAGTTTCATGAGCGGGACAGTATACAATGAGCAGTTCTTC.

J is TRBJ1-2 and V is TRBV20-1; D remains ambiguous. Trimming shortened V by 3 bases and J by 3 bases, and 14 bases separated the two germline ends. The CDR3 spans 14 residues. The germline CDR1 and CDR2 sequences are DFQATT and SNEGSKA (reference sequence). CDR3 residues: CSASSPGSYYGYTF. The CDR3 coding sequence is TGCAGTGCTAGTTCCCCCGGCAGCTACTATGGCTACACCTTC.